Below, 27 T cell receptor beta chains from the same sample are listed, as sequenced in a study of blood T cell repertoires in COVID-19. Assay: immunoSEQ multiplex PCR; the TCRdb copy retains only in-frame clones and omits some. In the table there are about 250,000 clones, approximately 83% of which are singletons. The sequenced material came from peripheral blood. These receptors all stem from a man at least 80 years old with acute or convalescent COVID-19.

This clone has more than one count but fewer than ten. The rearrangement joins TRBV28 to TRBJ2-3; 13 bases agree with TRBD2. This CDR3 contains 19 residues. Trimming took 1 base from V and 3 from J; bases not matched to a gene: 10. Germline CDR1 MDHEN, CDR2 SYDVKM. DNA of the CDR3: TGTGCCAGCAGTTTATCCATACTAGCGGGAGGGCCCGAGACAGATACGCAGTATTTT. The encoded protein is CASSLSILAGGPETDTQYF.

V usage is TRBV28 and J usage is TRBJ2-7, with TRBD1 matching 9 bases. Germline values: CDR1 MDHEN, CDR2 SYDVKM. CDR3 length: 17 amino acids. V was clipped by 7 bases and J by 0 bases; unmatched bases: 13. The CDR3 spells CASTSPGQGRSSYEQYF. CDR3 DNA: TGTGCCAGCACTTCCCCGGGACAGGGCCGTAGCTCCTACGAGCAGTACTTC.

V and J are TRBV19 and TRBJ1-4; 10 bases fit TRBD1. Germline trimming cut 9 bases from V and 6 bases from J; bases unmatched to any gene: 7. The CDR3 loop spans 14 amino acids. CDR1 is LNHDA and CDR2 is SQIVND in the germline V gene (reference sequence). CDR3 DNA sequence: TGTGCCAGCTCCGACAGGGGGCGGGATGAAAAACTGTTTTTT. Translating it yields CASSDRGRDEKLFF.

The gene calls are TRBV5-1 and TRBJ1-4, with 7 bases fitting TRBD1. V lost 0 bases, J lost 3 bases, and 14 bases stayed unmatched. The CDR3 consists of 19 residues. Germline CDR1 reads SGHRS; CDR2 reads YFSETQ. The CDR3: CASSLAWGNRDSPNEKLFF. The CDR3 DNA reads TGCGCCAGCAGCTTGGCATGGGGGAATCGGGACAGCCCTAATGAAAAACTGTTTTTT.

The V call is TRBV10-3, the J call TRBJ2-7; TRBD1 matches at 9 bases. CDR3 length: 16 amino acids. The trim removed 4 bases at V and 2 bases at J, leaving 9 bases unmatched. Germline V gives CDR1 ENHRY, CDR2 SYGVKD. The CDR3 sequence is CAISGSGTGSTYEQYF. The CDR3 DNA reads TGTGCCATCAGTGGTTCCGGGACAGGGAGCACCTACGAGCAGTACTTC.

The chain combines TRBV9 with TRBJ1-6; D perhaps matches TRBD1 (6 bases). There are 16 residues in the CDR3. The germline V gene has CDR1 SGDLS and CDR2 YYNGEE. V was trimmed by 0 bases and J by 3 bases, leaving 10 bases between them. The CDR3 sequence is CASSVGQEYYNSPLHF. The CDR3 DNA reads TGTGCCAGCAGCGTAGGACAGGAGTACTATAATTCACCCCTCCACTTT.

The rearrangement links TRBV24-1 to TRBJ2-3, with D possibly matching TRBD2 (5 bases). Germline V gene data show CDR1 as KGHDR and CDR2 as SFDVKD. CDR3 length equals 15 residues. V lost 6 bases and J lost 1, with 13 bases in between. CDR3 region: CATSKGEIRTDTQYF. For the CDR3, the DNA is TGTGCCACCAGTAAGGGAGAAATTCGCACAGATACGCAGTATTTT.

V usage is TRBV9 and J usage is TRBJ1-2; no clear D. Between the trimmed V and J ends, which lost 0 bases and 8 bases, there was a span of 14 bases. Looked up from germline, CDR1 is SGDLS and CDR2 is YYNGEE. The CDR3 runs 14 residues. The chain's CDR3 is CASSVVPVAGGYTF. In nucleotides, the CDR3 is TGTGCCAGCAGCGTAGTACCGGTAGCTGGGGGCTACACCTTC.

The J gene is TRBJ1-6, the V gene TRBV6-5; a possible D gene is TRBD1 (5 bases). Germline V gene lookup returns CDR1 MNHEY and CDR2 SVGAGI. This CDR3 comprises 14 residues. Trimming cost V 5 bases and J 10 bases, with 15 bases left between them. CDR3 protein: CASSPDTQPSPLHF. CDR3 bases: TGTGCCAGCAGTCCGGACACCCAGCCCTCACCCCTCCACTTT.

This chain uses TRBV2 with TRBJ1-4; D possibly corresponds to TRBD1 (5 bases). The CDR3 consists of 15 residues. CDR1 SNHLY and CDR2 FYNNEI come from the germline V gene. V lost 4 bases, J lost 1 base, and 10 bases lay in between. As DNA, the CDR3 is TGTGCCAGCAGTGTAGGGGTTGGAACTAATGAAAAACTGTTTTTT. Amino acid sequence: CASSVGVGTNEKLFF.

The chain is built from TRBV18 and TRBJ1-1, with a possible D match to TRBD1 (6 bases). This CDR3 has 15 residues. CDR1 is KGHSH, CDR2 LQKENI, per germline. Trimming pared 5 bases from V and 1 base from J, leaving 14 bases between. CDR3 sequence (DNA): TGTGCCAGCTCAAGCTTGGACAGTGCGAACACTGAAGCTTTCTTT. It encodes CASSSLDSANTEAFF. Full variable domain (rest looked up from reference TRBV18 and TRBJ1-1): NAGVMQNPRHLVRRRGQEARLRCSPMKGHSHVYWYRQLPEEGLKFMVYLQKENIIDESGMPKERFSAEFPKEGPSILRIQQVVRGDSAAYFCASSSLDSANTEAFFGQGTRLTVV.

This clone was seen a handful of times. The chain couples TRBV9 to TRBJ1-6; the match to TRBD1 covers 9 bases. V lost 2 bases and J lost 7; bases outside the gene matches: 4. This CDR3 region has 15 residues. Per the germline V gene, CDR1 is SGDLS and CDR2 is YYNGEE. CDR3 DNA sequence: TGTGCCAGCAGCGTTGGACAGGGGACGAATTCACCCCTCCACTTT. This sequence encodes CASSVGQGTNSPLHF.

The chain employs TRBV7-2 and TRBJ2-1, with TRBD2 identical over 15 bases. The germline CDR1 and CDR2 sequences are SGHTA and FQGNSA. The length of the CDR3 is 16 residues. Trimming removed 7 bases from V and 7 bases from J; junction bases left unmatched: 8. In DNA form, the CDR3 reads TGTGCCAGCAAAAGGGGACTAGCGGGGGGTGTAAATGAGCAGTTCTTC. Its protein is CASKRGLAGGVNEQFF.

This chain joins TRBV20-1 and TRBJ2-7, with D perhaps matching TRBD2 (5 bases). The V and J ends lost 3 bases and 3 bases respectively, with 15 bases between them. This CDR3 is 14 amino acids long. Germline V gene lookup returns CDR1 DFQATT and CDR2 SNEGSKA (reference sequence). The CDR3 loop reads CSASRSLGGYEQYF. In nucleotides, the CDR3 is TGCAGTGCTAGTCGATCGCTCGGAGGCTACGAGCAGTACTTC.

The chain links TRBV15 to TRBJ2-1; TRBD1 agrees at 7 bases. This CDR3 spans 17 amino acids. Trimming removed 0 bases from V and 0 bases from J; junction bases left unmatched: 5. Germline lookup yields CDR1 LNHNV and CDR2 YYDKDF (reference sequence). The CDR3 reads CATSRDFGTVSYNEQFF. The CDR3 nucleotides read TGTGCCACCAGCAGAGACTTCGGGACAGTCTCCTACAATGAGCAGTTCTTC.

This clone has a count of ten or more. CDR3 nucleotide sequence: TGTGCCAGCACCCAACCCCGGGGGACTGGGAATTATGGCTACACCTTC. Its protein is CASTQPRGTGNYGYTF. The rearrangement links TRBV28 to TRBJ1-2, with D possibly being TRBD1 (5 bases). Germline V gene data show CDR1 as MDHEN and CDR2 as SYDVKM. The CDR3 contains 16 residues. The V gene lost 7 bases and the J gene lost 5 bases, with 23 bases spanning the gap.

The V call is TRBV3-1 (or the pseudogene TRBV3-2), the J call TRBJ2-1, with 7 bases lining up with TRBD2. V lost 1 base and J lost 8; bases outside the gene matches: 11. This CDR3 comprises 16 residues. Germline-derived CDR1 and CDR2 are LGHDT and YNNKEL (reference sequence). In nucleotides, the CDR3 is TGTGCCAGCAGCCAAGTAATACTAGCGCGGGGCGATGAGCAGTTCTTC. Encoded protein: CASSQVILARGDEQFF.

This clone was detected once. The V and J genes are TRBV18 and TRBJ2-1, with 11 bases fitting TRBD1. The CDR3 runs 16 residues. From germline, CDR1 is KGHSH and CDR2 LQKENI. J lost 7 bases, V lost 1 base, and 6 bases had no gene match. In nucleotides, the CDR3 is TGTGCCAGCTCACCACAGGGGGACAGGGGGATAAATGAGCAGTTCTTC. Translated: CASSPQGDRGINEQFF.

V and J are TRBV7-9 and TRBJ2-7, with 13 bases matching TRBD2. Germline CDR1 is SEHNR and CDR2 is FQNEAQ (reference sequence). The CDR3 sequence is 16 residues long. J was trimmed by 6 bases and V by 5 bases; bases with no gene match: 10. CDR3 amino acids: CASSNTELAGGREQYF. The CDR3 nucleotides are TGTGCCAGCAGCAATACGGAACTAGCGGGAGGGCGCGAGCAGTACTTC.

The J gene is TRBJ1-4, the V gene TRBV14, with 7 bases that match TRBD1. The germline gives CDR1 SGHDN, CDR2 FVKESK. With V trimmed by 5 bases and J by 2 bases, 5 bases remained unmatched. The CDR3 runs 15 residues. CDR3 loop: CASSFTGVTNEKLFF. DNA of the CDR3: TGTGCCAGCAGCTTCACAGGGGTCACTAATGAAAAACTGTTTTTT.

The chain couples TRBV19 to TRBJ1-5; 11 bases agree with TRBD1. This CDR3 contains 18 residues. CDR1 is LNHDA and CDR2 is SQIVND in the germline V gene (reference sequence). Unmatched junction bases numbered 8, after V lost 2 bases and J lost 2 bases. The CDR3 here is CASSITRTGGTGNQPQHF. CDR3 bases: TGTGCCAGTAGTATAACTCGGACAGGGGGCACGGGCAATCAGCCCCAGCATTTT.

The chain uses TRBV7-2 and TRBJ1-1, with TRBD1 as a possible D gene (6 bases). This CDR3 contains 16 residues. Trimming took off 6 bases at V and 1 base at J, with 18 bases between the two ends. CDR1 is SGHTA, CDR2 FQGNSA, per germline. The CDR3 region is CASSLRGQGRNTEAFF. The CDR3 DNA reads TGTGCCAGCAGTCTAAGGGGTCAGGGGAGGAACACTGAAGCTTTCTTT.

The V and J genes are TRBV5-1 and TRBJ2-1; D remains unclear. CDR3 length equals 13 residues. Germline-derived CDR1 and CDR2 are SGHRS and YFSETQ. The V end lost 0 bases, the J end lost 10 bases, and 11 bases lay between the germline ends. The CDR3 DNA reads TGCGCCAGCAGCTTGGCCTGGCTCTCCGAGCAGTTCTTC. It encodes CASSLAWLSEQFF.

J is TRBJ1-2 and V is TRBV5-5; TRBD1 matches 8 bases. J was trimmed by 8 bases and V by 1 base; bases with no gene match: 7. The CDR3 is made up of 14 amino acids. Germline CDR1 is SGHKS and CDR2 is YYEKEE (reference sequence). The CDR3 DNA follows: TGTGCCAGCAGCTTGACGACAGGGGATCGGGGCTACACCTTC. It codes for CASSLTTGDRGYTF.

A single count supports this clone. The chain has TRBV5-6 and TRBJ1-1; tentative D call: TRBD1 (6 bases). This CDR3 spans 14 amino acids. V lost 4 bases and J lost 0, with 10 bases in between. Per the germline V gene, CDR1 is SGHDT and CDR2 is YYEEEE. The CDR3 DNA reads TGTGCCAGCAGCCTGACAGGTATGAACACTGAAGCTTTCTTT. It yields the protein CASSLTGMNTEAFF. The variable domain in full, with the rest retrieved from reference TRBV5-6 and TRBJ1-1, is DAGVTQSPTHLIKTRGQQVTLRCSPKSGHDTVSWYQQALGQGPQFIFQYYEEEERQRGNFPDRFSGHQFPNYSSELNVNALLLGDSALYLCASSLTGMNTEAFFGQGTRLTVV.

This clone occurred once. The gene calls are TRBV5-4 and TRBJ2-1, with a possible D match to TRBD2 (6 bases). Germline lookup yields CDR1 SGHNT and CDR2 YYREEE (reference sequence). The CDR3 is 16 residues long. V was shortened by 5 bases and J by 0 bases, with 15 bases between the two germline ends. CDR3 nucleotide sequence: TGTGCCAGCAGACCCCAGCGGGCGGTCTCCTACAATGAGCAGTTCTTC. It specifies CASRPQRAVSYNEQFF.

The rearrangement uses TRBV9 and TRBJ1-1; 10 nucleotides match TRBD1. Germline assignment: CDR1 SGDLS and CDR2 YYNGEE. The CDR3 spans 16 residues. V lost 4 bases and J lost 1; bases outside the gene matches: 7. The CDR3 sequence: CASSPGTGASNTEAFF. For the CDR3, the DNA is TGTGCCAGCAGCCCCGGGACAGGGGCGTCGAACACTGAAGCTTTCTTT.